This TCR beta chain was captured by sequencing in a study of blood T cells in healthy people across ages. Findings and caveats of the study: Getting older went along with TCR beta diversity per million T cells dropping roughly linearly.

Primers used in a second PCR of about 7 to 12 cycles were a sample-barcoded 5' primer and a J-beta primer mix. From the 5' RACE reads, TCRdb called clonotypes with MiXCR, one entry per CDR3 protein. This sample has approximately 770,000 distinct CDR3 sequences, with 58% found just once. Only a few counts were recorded for this clonotype. Its antigen is not known. CDR1 and CDR2 from the germline V gene are ENHRY and SYGVKD. The CDR3 sequence is 18 residues long. The V and J ends lost 0 bases and 3 bases respectively, with 15 bases between them. Sample donors were healthy Caucasian individuals that came from Russia, aged roughly 6 to 90. Total RNA was extracted at no less than 5 micrograms per sample.

The clonotype originates from a young man in good health. The sequenced material came from blood. The V and J genes are TRBV10-3 and TRBJ2-6; D gene uncertain. The CDR3 DNA sequence: TGTGCCATCAGTGAGTCGGATAAGCTCTTGAATGGGGCCAACGTCCTGACTTTC. The encoded protein is CAISESDKLLNGANVLTF.